The subject of this entry is one TCR beta chain. TCRdb's copy holds only in-frame clones and misses some; the assay was immunoSEQ multiplex PCR. The repertoire holds under 70,000 clones, roughly 87% seen once, with 2% to 2.5% in the top ten. This sample was taken from a study of OX40 agonist ivuxolimab in advanced cancers. The overall study: It was ivuxolimab, an agonistic anti-OX40 (CD134) antibody, that patients were treated with.

Sample: CD4+ or CD8+ T cells sorted from blood, taken in a trial of the OX40 agonist ivuxolimab. This TCR was sampled from an adult with an advanced solid tumor such as melanoma, head and neck, liver or kidney cancer.

CDR3 DNA: TGTGCCAGCAGCTTGATCTACGAGCAGTACTTC. Translating gives CASSLIYEQYF. The chain uses TRBV5-5 and TRBJ2-7; D not resolved. Per the germline V gene, CDR1 is SGHKS and CDR2 is YYEKEE (reference sequence). V was clipped by 1 base and J by 3 bases, with 2 bases between them. The CDR3 is 11 residues long.